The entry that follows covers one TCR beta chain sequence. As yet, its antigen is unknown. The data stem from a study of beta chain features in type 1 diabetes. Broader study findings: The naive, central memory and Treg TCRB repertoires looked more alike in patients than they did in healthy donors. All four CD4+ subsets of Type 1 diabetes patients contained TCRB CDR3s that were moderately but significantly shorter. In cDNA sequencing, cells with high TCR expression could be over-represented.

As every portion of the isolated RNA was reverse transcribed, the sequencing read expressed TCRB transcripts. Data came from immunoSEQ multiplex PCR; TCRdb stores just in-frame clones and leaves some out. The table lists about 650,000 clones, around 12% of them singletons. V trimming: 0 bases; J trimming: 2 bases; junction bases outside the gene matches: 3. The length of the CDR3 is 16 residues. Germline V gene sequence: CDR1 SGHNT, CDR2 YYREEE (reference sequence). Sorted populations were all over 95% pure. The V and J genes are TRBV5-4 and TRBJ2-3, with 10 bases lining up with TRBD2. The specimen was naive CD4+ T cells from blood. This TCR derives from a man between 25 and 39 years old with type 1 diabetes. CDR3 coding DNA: TGTGCCAGCAGCTTGGCCCTAGCGGGAGTCACAGATACGCAGTATTTT. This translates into CASSLALAGVTDTQYF.